This TCR beta chain came from a study of blood T cell repertoires in COVID-19. Study as a whole: Specimens from acute and convalescent COVID-19 originated in the United States, Italy and Spain. PBMCs, B-cell-depleted T cells, or T cells provided the cDNA or gDNA that made up the material.

Original methodology: Reference gene primer amplification gave estimated nucleated cell counts. Data came from immunoSEQ multiplex PCR; TCRdb stores just in-frame clones and leaves some out. D and trimming were read from the DNA, whereas the V and J calls and clone size are those reported in that table. The sample consists of over 200,000 clones, 65% to 85% of them appearing once. This CDR3 is 13 amino acids long. In germline, CDR1 is GTSNPN, CDR2 SVGIG (reference sequence). V was shortened by 4 bases and J by 0 bases, with 10 bases between the two germline ends. This clonotype originated in a woman of 80 years or more with acute or convalescent COVID-19. What was sequenced was peripheral blood. V is TRBV30 and J is TRBJ2-7; possible D gene TRBD1, 6 bases. CDR3 amino acids: CAWNPDSSYEQYF. The CDR3 DNA reads TGTGCCTGGAATCCGGACAGCTCCTACGAGCAGTACTTC.